This T cell receptor (beta chain) derives from a study of shared clonotypes between healthy human individuals. For each subset, genomic DNA was distributed in equal portions over several immunoSEQ plates. Here immunoSEQ multiplex PCR was the method, and the copy in TCRdb shows in-frame clones only, minus some. The top ten clones hold roughly 0.36% of a sample with 2.3 million or so clones, approximately 95% of them seen once. Concerning this clone itself: The junction departs from the called germline gene at one end, perhaps through a read error.

The receptor's source is a man between 18 and 29 years old in good health. Some clones in this sample may be carry-over from other donors' samples. The sample consisted of naive CD4+ T cells from PBMCs. Stated subset: CD45RA+ positively selected.

The CDR3 DNA sequence: TGTGCCAGCTCTCCACTCGCGAGGGGTTCTGGAAACACCATATATTTT. Translated: CASSPLARGSGNTIYF. The chain uses TRBV18 and TRBJ1-3; D may be TRBD1 (5 bases). Germline V gene lookup returns CDR1 KGHSH and CDR2 LQKENI. This CDR3 spans 16 amino acids.